Here is one T cell receptor beta chain with its context. What it binds is not known. This entry belongs to a study of cytomegalovirus exposure and HLA in healthy donors. Study findings and constraints: Previously analyzed data showed that most TCR beta V segments were productive at a frequency of about 87% or about 30%.

The CDR3 is 16 residues long. V shed 1 base, J shed 5 bases, and the junction held 5 bases outside the gene matches. Germline V CDR1 and CDR2: SGHDT, YYEEEE. Nominally healthy donors were sampled, though unrecorded immune exposures were likely. Both 60 Vbeta primers and 13 Jbeta primers went into the PCR. The protocol was immunoSEQ multiplex PCR, while the TCRdb copy is restricted to in-frame clones and leaves out a portion. The table includes 150,000 to 200,000 clones, around 85% detected once. Specimen: PBMCs. The sequence derives from a man in his forties in good health and CMV-seropositive. This rearrangement joins TRBV5-6 to TRBJ2-3, with 12 bases fitting TRBD1. The chain's CDR3 is CASSLYRDRGRDTQYF. CDR3 DNA: TGTGCCAGCAGCTTGTACCGGGACAGGGGGCGAGATACGCAGTATTTT.